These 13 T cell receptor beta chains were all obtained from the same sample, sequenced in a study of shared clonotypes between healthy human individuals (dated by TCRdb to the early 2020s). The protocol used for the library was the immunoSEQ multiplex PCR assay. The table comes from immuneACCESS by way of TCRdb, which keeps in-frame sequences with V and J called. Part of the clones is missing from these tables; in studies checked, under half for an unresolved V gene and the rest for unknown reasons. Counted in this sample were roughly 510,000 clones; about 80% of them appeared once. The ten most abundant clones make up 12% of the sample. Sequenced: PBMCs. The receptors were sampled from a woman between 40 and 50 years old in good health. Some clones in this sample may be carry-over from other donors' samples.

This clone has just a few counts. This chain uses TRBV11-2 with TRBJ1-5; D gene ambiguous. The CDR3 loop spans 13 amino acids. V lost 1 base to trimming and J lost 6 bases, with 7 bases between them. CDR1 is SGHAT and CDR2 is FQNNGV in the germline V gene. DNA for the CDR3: TGTGCCAGCAGCTTAGGCAACGGTCAGCCCCAGCATTTT. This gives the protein CASSLGNGQPQHF. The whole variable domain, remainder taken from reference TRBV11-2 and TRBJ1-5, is EAGVAQSPRYKIIEKRQSVAFWCNPISGHATLYWYQQILGQGPKLLIQFQNNGVVDDSQLPKDRFSAERLKGVDSTLKIQPAKLEDSAVYLCASSLGNGQPQHFGDGTRLSIL.

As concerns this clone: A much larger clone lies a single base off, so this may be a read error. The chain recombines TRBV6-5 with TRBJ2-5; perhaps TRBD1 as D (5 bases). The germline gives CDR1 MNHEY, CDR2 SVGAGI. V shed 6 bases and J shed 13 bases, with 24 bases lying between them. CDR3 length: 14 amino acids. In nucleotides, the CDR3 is TGTGCCAGCAGCTTGGGGCTGGAAACTTATGAGCTGTACTTC. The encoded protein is CASSLGLETYELYF.

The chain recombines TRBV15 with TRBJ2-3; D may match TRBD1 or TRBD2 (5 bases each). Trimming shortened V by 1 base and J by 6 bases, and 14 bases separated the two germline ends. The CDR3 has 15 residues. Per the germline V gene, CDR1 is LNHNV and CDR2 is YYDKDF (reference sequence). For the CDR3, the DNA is TGTGCCACCAGCAGAGGGGGGACGGGGTGGGATACGCAGTATTTT. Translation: CATSRGGTGWDTQYF.

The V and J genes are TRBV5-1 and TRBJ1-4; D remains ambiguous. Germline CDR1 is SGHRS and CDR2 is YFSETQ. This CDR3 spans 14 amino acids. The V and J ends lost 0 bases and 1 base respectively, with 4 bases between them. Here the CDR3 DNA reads TGCGCCAGCAGCTTGGGGGGAACTAATGAAAAACTGTTTTTT. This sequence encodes CASSLGGTNEKLFF.

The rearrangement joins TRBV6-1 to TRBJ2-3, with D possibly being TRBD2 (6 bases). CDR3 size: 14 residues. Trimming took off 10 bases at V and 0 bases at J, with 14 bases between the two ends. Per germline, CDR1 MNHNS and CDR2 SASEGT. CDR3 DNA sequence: TGTGCCACGTACCCAGCGGGTAGCACAGATACGCAGTATTTT. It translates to CATYPAGSTDTQYF.

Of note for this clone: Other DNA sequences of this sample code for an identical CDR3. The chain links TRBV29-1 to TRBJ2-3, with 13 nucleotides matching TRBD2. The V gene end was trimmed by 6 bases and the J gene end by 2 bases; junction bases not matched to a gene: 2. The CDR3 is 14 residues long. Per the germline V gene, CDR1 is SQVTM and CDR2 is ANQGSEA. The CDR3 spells CSVGTSGNTDTQYF. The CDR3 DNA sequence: TGCAGCGTCGGGACTAGCGGGAACACAGATACGCAGTATTTT.

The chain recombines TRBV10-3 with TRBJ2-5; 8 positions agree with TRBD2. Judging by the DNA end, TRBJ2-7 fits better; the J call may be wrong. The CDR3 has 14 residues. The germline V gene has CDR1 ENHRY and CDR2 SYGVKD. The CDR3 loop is CAIAGLVDVHEQYF. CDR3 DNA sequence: TGTGCCATCGCGGGACTAGTCGATGTCCACGAGCAGTACTTC.

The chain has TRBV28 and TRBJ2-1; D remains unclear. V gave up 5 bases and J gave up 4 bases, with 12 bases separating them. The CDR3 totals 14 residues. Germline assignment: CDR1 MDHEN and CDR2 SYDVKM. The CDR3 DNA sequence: TGTGCCAGCAGTCAAGGCGGCCATTACAATGAGCAGTTCTTC. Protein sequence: CASSQGGHYNEQFF.

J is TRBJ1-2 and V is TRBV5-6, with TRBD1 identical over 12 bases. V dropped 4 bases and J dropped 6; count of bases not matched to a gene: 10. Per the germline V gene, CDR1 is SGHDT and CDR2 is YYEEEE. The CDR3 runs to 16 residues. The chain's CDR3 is CASSVTGTGGLHGYTF. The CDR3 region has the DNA TGTGCCAGCAGCGTTACCGGGACAGGGGGCCTTCATGGCTACACCTTC. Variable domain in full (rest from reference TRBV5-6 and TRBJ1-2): DAGVTQSPTHLIKTRGQQVTLRCSPKSGHDTVSWYQQALGQGPQFIFQYYEEEERQRGNFPDRFSGHQFPNYSSELNVNALLLGDSALYLCASSVTGTGGLHGYTFGSGTRLTVV.

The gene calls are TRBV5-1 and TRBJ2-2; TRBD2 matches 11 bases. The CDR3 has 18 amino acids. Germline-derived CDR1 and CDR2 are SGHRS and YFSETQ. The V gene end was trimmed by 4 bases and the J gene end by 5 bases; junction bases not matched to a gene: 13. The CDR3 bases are TGCGCCAGCAGCACGGCCCGGTTAGCGGGAGGGAATACCGGGGAGCTGTTTTTT. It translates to CASSTARLAGGNTGELFF.

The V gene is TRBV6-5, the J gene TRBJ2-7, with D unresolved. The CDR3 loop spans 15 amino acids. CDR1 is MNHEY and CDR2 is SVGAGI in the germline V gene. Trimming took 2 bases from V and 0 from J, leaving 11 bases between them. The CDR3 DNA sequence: TGTGCCAGCAGTTACAATGGCGTCAGCTCCTACGAGCAGTACTTC. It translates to CASSYNGVSSYEQYF.

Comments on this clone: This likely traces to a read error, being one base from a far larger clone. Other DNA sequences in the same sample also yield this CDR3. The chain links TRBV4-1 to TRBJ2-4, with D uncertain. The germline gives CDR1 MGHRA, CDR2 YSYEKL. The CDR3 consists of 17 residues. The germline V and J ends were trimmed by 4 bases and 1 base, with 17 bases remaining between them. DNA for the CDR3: TGCGCCAGCAGCCCCGTGGGGTCCGGCCGGGCCAAAAACATTCAGTACTTC. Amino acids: CASSPVGSGRAKNIQYF.

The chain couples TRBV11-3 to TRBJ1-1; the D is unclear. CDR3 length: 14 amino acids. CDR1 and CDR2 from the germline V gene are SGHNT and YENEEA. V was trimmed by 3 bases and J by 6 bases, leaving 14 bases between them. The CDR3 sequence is CASSFGGGSSEAFF. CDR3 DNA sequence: TGTGCCAGCAGCTTCGGCGGCGGATCATCTGAAGCTTTCTTT.